The entry below gives a single TCR beta chain sequence along with its context. Antigen unknown. CDR3 regions of TCR beta were amplified from RNA transcripts. The first-round RT-PCR employed HTBI primers together with the Qiagen OneStep RT-PCR kit. A multiplex PCR was then performed as the second round. From the multiplex PCR reads, TCRdb called clonotypes with MiXCR, one entry per CDR3 protein. The sample records roughly 39,000 distinct CDR3 sequences, around half being singletons. The sample originates from a study of Graves' ophthalmopathy and Graves' hyperthyroidism. People with hyperthyroidism were aged 18 to 65 and newly diagnosed, under 2 months' duration. The CDR3 is made up of 13 amino acids. The germline V gene has CDR1 MGHDK and CDR2 SYGVNS. V lost 10 bases and J lost 2, with 15 bases in between. General observations from the study: Blood also harbored most expanded thyroid clonotypes above 0.001 frequency.

This chain joins TRBV25-1 and TRBJ2-7; a possible D gene is TRBD1 (5 bases). Sequenced material: peripheral blood. The origin of this receptor is an adult woman with stable Graves' hyperthyroidism. The DNA of the CDR3 is TGTGCCACCCTGACAGATACTACCTACGAGCAGTACTTC. Translation: CATLTDTTYEQYF.